Listed below are T cell receptor beta chains from one sample, sequenced in a study of CD8 T cells in ankylosing spondylitis. TCRdb redid the calling of the 5' RACE reads with MiXCR, one entry per CDR3 protein. Found here are about 320,000 distinct CDR3 sequences, around a tenth of them singletons; the top ten hold roughly 9.5%. Specimen: blood, either unsorted or a sorted T cell fraction (not recorded which). The receptors shown here come from a female donor with ankylosing spondylitis or in good health (not recorded which). Both conserved end residues are part of each CDR3. D genes are given only for firm matches.

TRBV6-5 TRBD2 CASSSSGRASDTQYF
TRBV18 NA CASSGQSPSPQYF
TRBV7-2 TRBD1 CASSPRRQGRYF
TRBV19 NA CASTGQNSPLHF
TRBV7-2 NA CASALPSYEQYF
TRBV5-1 NA CASSFEWADTQYF
TRBV5-1 NA CASSLAPSGATNEQFF
TRBV10-3 NA CAISVSESATTNEKLFF
TRBV12-3/TRBV12-4 NA CASSFNTGTNYGYTF
TRBV7-6 NA CASSSGRAGGNTIYF
TRBV20-1 TRBD2 CCAFSSGLAGYNEQFF
TRBV7-2 TRBD1 CVSSSRQGGTEAFF
TRBV20-1 NA CSARESWAVGLNQPQHF
TRBV21-1 NA CASSTTTYEQYF
TRBV12-3/TRBV12-4 NA CASSLSGSPREFF
TRBV5-8 NA CASSLFVGPRGEAFF
TRBV20-1 NA CSAIWDSGANVLTF
TRBV5-1 NA CASSLARRPRDYSNQPQHF
TRBV5-1 NA CASSLGRGEETQYF
TRBV20-1 NA CSAKPRDGVYEQYF
TRBV5-1 NA CASSPSRLVTIEQFF
TRBV15 NA CATSRAWNTGELFF
TRBV20-1 NA CSAREGEQGLGNTIYF
TRBV5-1 TRBD1 CASSLDGQAVTDTQYF
TRBV4-2 NA CARGPGGLYSNQPQHF